The 17 T cell receptor beta chains below were found in one sample sequenced in a study of CD8 T cells in ankylosing spondylitis. Study observations and caveats: A TCR beta motif of roughly eight highly homologous variants appeared characteristic of ankylosing spondylitis blood.

MiXCR, applied by TCRdb to the 5' RACE reads, yields one record per CDR3 protein. Among a few hundred thousand distinct CDR3 sequences, approximately 20% were seen once, and the ten largest hold about 17%. These receptors are not linked to any known antigen. Sequenced sample: blood, either unsorted or a sorted T cell fraction (not recorded which). Every receptor here comes from a male donor with ankylosing spondylitis.

In its sample, this clonotype was seen a few times. The rearrangement uses TRBV18 and TRBJ2-3, with 10 bases that match TRBD2. V lost 2 bases, J lost 2 bases, and 7 bases stayed unmatched. The CDR3 extends over 17 amino acids. The V gene's germline CDR1 is KGHSH and CDR2 LQKENI. CDR3 protein: CASSPSLAGHFTDTQYF. The CDR3 DNA is TGTGCCAGCTCACCATCACTAGCGGGGCATTTCACAGATACGCAGTATTTT. Looking up the rest from reference TRBV18 and TRBJ2-3 gives the full variable domain: NAGVMQNPRHLVRRRGQEARLRCSPMKGHSHVYWYRQLPEEGLKFMVYLQKENIIDESGMPKERFSAEFPKEGPSILRIQQVVRGDSAAYFCASSPSLAGHFTDTQYFGPGTRLTVL.

This clonotype came up a few times. The V and J genes are TRBV5-6 and TRBJ2-7; the D gene is possibly TRBD1 (6 bases). The CDR3 has 16 amino acids. V lost 0 bases and J 0 bases, leaving 13 bases between the germline ends. The germline V gene encodes CDR1 SGHDT and CDR2 YYEEEE. CDR3 DNA sequence: TGTGCCAGCAGCTTGGAAGGGGACACGACCTCCTACGAGCAGTACTTC. This translates into CASSLEGDTTSYEQYF. Full variable domain (outside the CDR3, taken from reference TRBV5-6 and TRBJ2-7): DAGVTQSPTHLIKTRGQQVTLRCSPKSGHDTVSWYQQALGQGPQFIFQYYEEEERQRGNFPDRFSGHQFPNYSSELNVNALLLGDSALYLCASSLEGDTTSYEQYFGPGTRLTVT.

The chain has TRBV20-1 and TRBJ2-5; TRBD2 aligns across 13 bases. CDR3 length: 13 residues. From germline, CDR1 is DFQATT and CDR2 SNEGSKA (reference sequence). V gave up 7 bases and J gave up 4 bases; unmatched junction bases: 3. The CDR3 sequence: CSGRTSGRETQYF. The CDR3 DNA is TGCAGTGGGAGGACTAGCGGGAGAGAGACCCAGTACTTC.

This chain uses TRBV28 with TRBJ1-5; 7 nucleotides align to TRBD1. Germline V lookup: CDR1 MDHEN, CDR2 SYDVKM. This CDR3 contains 14 residues. J was trimmed by 4 bases and V by 6 bases; bases with no gene match: 6. The CDR3 loop is CASRSGGGNQPQHF. The CDR3 DNA sequence: TGTGCCAGCAGGTCAGGGGGAGGGAATCAGCCCCAGCATTTT.

The J gene is TRBJ2-3, the V gene TRBV28; D gene unclear. V shed 6 bases and J shed 0 bases, with 16 bases lying between them. CDR1 is MDHEN, CDR2 SYDVKM, per germline. The CDR3 is 16 amino acids. The CDR3 loop is CASRPPTGSSTDTQYF. The CDR3, as DNA: TGTGCCAGCAGGCCCCCGACCGGATCTAGCACAGATACGCAGTATTTT.

This clonotype has more than one count but fewer than ten. The rearrangement links TRBV28 to TRBJ2-3; D is unclear. CDR1 and CDR2 (germline): MDHEN, SYDVKM. V dropped 5 bases and J dropped 5 bases, with 14 bases sitting between them. The CDR3 extends over 14 amino acids. In DNA form, the CDR3 reads TGTGCCAGCAGTGACACGGGCCTAATAGATACGCAGTATTTT. As protein: CASSDTGLIDTQYF.

The rearrangement joins TRBV19 to TRBJ1-6, with D perhaps TRBD1 (5 bases). CDR3 length equals 15 residues. Germline V gene data show CDR1 as LNHDA and CDR2 as SQIVND (reference sequence). V was pared by 3 bases and J by 6 bases, with 12 bases between. The DNA for the CDR3 is TGTGCCAGTAGTATTATCCCAGGGATTAATTCACCCCTCCACTTT. Encoded protein: CASSIIPGINSPLHF.

This clonotype was counted only a few times. V is TRBV29-1 and J is TRBJ2-1; D perhaps matches TRBD1 (5 bases). The CDR3 has 14 amino acids. Germline CDR1 reads SQVTM; CDR2 reads ANQGSEA. The V and J ends lost 4 bases and 3 bases respectively, with 13 bases between them. The CDR3 nucleotides are TGCAGCGTTGGCCAAGGTCAGGGCTACAATGAGCAGTTCTTC. This sequence encodes CSVGQGQGYNEQFF.

The V gene is TRBV7-2, the J gene TRBJ2-7, with 8 bases matching TRBD2. CDR1 and CDR2 from the germline V gene are SGHTA and FQGNSA. V lost 4 bases to trimming and J lost 0 bases; unmatched junction nucleotides: 8. This CDR3 has 16 residues. The CDR3 here is CASSWDFGTSSYEQYF. CDR3 DNA sequence: TGTGCCAGCAGCTGGGATTTCGGGACTAGCTCCTACGAGCAGTACTTC.

This clonotype turned up a few times. The V call is TRBV7-8, the J call TRBJ2-1; D uncertain. The germline V and J ends were trimmed by 1 base and 3 bases, with 10 bases remaining between them. CDR3 length equals 15 residues. Per the germline V gene, CDR1 is SGHVS and CDR2 is FQNEAQ. The CDR3 bases are TGTGCCAGCAGCTTAGTCGTTAGGAGCTACAATGAGCAGTTCTTC. The encoded protein is CASSLVVRSYNEQFF. The whole variable domain, remainder taken from reference TRBV7-8 and TRBJ2-1, is GAGVSQSPRYKVAKRGQDVALRCDPISGHVSLFWYQQALGQGPEFLTYFQNEAQLDKSGLPSDRFFAERPEGSVSTLKIQRTQQEDSAVYLCASSLVVRSYNEQFFGPGTRLTVL.

This clonotype was detected once. This sequence joins TRBV10-3 and TRBJ2-3, with 13 bases aligning to TRBD2. The junction had 10 bases not matched to a gene; V was cut back by 9 bases and J by 4 bases. Germline-derived CDR1 and CDR2 are ENHRY and SYGVKD. CDR3 size: 16 residues. CDR3 bases: TGTGCCATTAGCCCGGGACTAGCGGGAAGCGCAGATACGCAGTATTTT. Amino acid sequence: CAISPGLAGSADTQYF.

V usage is TRBV28 and J usage is TRBJ1-4; a weak D match, TRBD1 (5 bases). The CDR3 totals 15 residues. Germline lookup yields CDR1 MDHEN and CDR2 SYDVKM. V lost 4 bases and J lost 8, with 17 bases in between. This CDR3 reads CASSSRDELREKLFF. CDR3 DNA: TGTGCCAGCAGTTCCCGGGACGAGCTTCGGGAAAAACTGTTTTTT.

The chain has TRBV20-1 and TRBJ2-7, with 7 bases aligning to TRBD2. Losses at the gene ends were 6 bases for V and 2 bases for J; bases not matched to a gene: 7. The germline V gene encodes CDR1 DFQATT and CDR2 SNEGSKA (reference sequence). This CDR3 comprises 13 residues. CDR3 region: CSARGVAAYEQYF. CDR3 nucleotides: TGCAGTGCCCGGGGGGTAGCGGCCTACGAGCAGTACTTC.

The J gene is TRBJ2-5, the V gene TRBV13; no clear D gene. Germline CDR1 is PRHDT and CDR2 is FYEKMQ (reference sequence). CDR3 length: 12 residues. V dropped 8 bases and J dropped 5 bases, with 12 bases sitting between them. CDR3 protein: CASGRARETQYF. The CDR3, as DNA: TGTGCCAGCGGAAGGGCTCGGGAGACCCAGTACTTC.

The chain recombines TRBV6-1 with TRBJ2-2, with D possibly TRBD1 on 5 matching bases. The CDR3 runs to 14 residues. Germline V gene sequence: CDR1 MNHNS, CDR2 SASEGT. Trimming left V 5 bases short and J 4 bases short, with 11 bases between. CDR3 coding DNA: TGTGCCAGCAGTCGCCGACAGTTCACCGGGGAGCTGTTTTTT. It codes for CASSRRQFTGELFF.

This clonotype was observed a few times. The chain employs TRBV20-1 and TRBJ2-5; 8 positions match TRBD1. Germline V gene data show CDR1 as DFQATT and CDR2 as SNEGSKA (reference sequence). The trim removed 4 bases at V and 5 bases at J, leaving 6 bases unmatched. CDR3 size: 13 residues. This CDR3 reads CSATWTGTETQYF. The CDR3 bases are TGCAGTGCTACGTGGACAGGGACGGAGACCCAGTACTTC.

This clonotype was observed many times. This chain connects TRBV16 to TRBJ2-1; perhaps TRBD2 as D (5 bases). The germline CDR1 and CDR2 sequences are KGHSY and FQNENV. This CDR3 is 14 amino acids long. Trimming stripped 4 bases from V and 4 bases from J, with 11 bases between. The CDR3 region is CASSPRPGYNEQFF. The CDR3 DNA reads as TGTGCCAGCAGCCCCCGTCCGGGGTACAATGAGCAGTTCTTC. The whole variable domain, remainder taken from reference TRBV16 and TRBJ2-1, is GEEVAQTPKHLVRGEGQKAKLYCAPIKGHSYVFWYQQVLKNEFKFLISFQNENVFDETGMPKERFSAKCLPNSPCSLEIQATKLEDSAVYFCASSPRPGYNEQFFGPGTRLTVL.